These T cell receptor beta chains were read from a single sample in a study of early T cells in non-severe SARS-CoV-2 infection. MiXCR was run by TCRdb on the 5' RACE reads, yielding one entry per CDR3 protein. The profile shows some 90,000 distinct CDR3 sequences, 15% of them singletons. Material: whole blood. The receptors derive from an adult who was a healthcare worker with PCR-confirmed SARS-CoV-2 infection or an uninfected control (not recorded which). Each CDR3 is given with its conserved first and last residue.

CDR3 protein: CASSPGRDTQYF
V gene: TRBV7-2
CDR3 length: 12

CDR3 protein: CASSYSLYTDTQYF
V gene: TRBV6-5
CDR3 length: 14

CDR3 protein: CASRDRASRNEQYF
V gene: TRBV5-4
CDR3 length: 14

CDR3 protein: CSARDGGTRPIEQYF
V gene: TRBV20-1
CDR3 length: 15

CDR3 protein: CASSSTTWDEQFF
V gene: TRBV5-1
CDR3 length: 13

CDR3 protein: CASSSDGVRNTF
V gene: TRBV5-4
CDR3 length: 12

CDR3 protein: CASSSLGRWKNEQYF
V gene: TRBV11-2
CDR3 length: 15

CDR3 protein: CASSLGTNEQFF
V gene: TRBV5-6
CDR3 length: 12

CDR3 protein: CASTRTSSVDTQYF
V gene: TRBV2
CDR3 length: 14

CDR3 protein: CASSPPPLGGKVTQYF
V gene: TRBV6-2/TRBV6-3
CDR3 length: 16

CDR3 protein: CASSRSGAEAFF
V gene: TRBV12-3/TRBV12-4
CDR3 length: 12

CDR3 protein: CASSLETSYEQYF
V gene: TRBV4-3
CDR3 length: 13

CDR3 protein: CASSQAFPGNTIYF
V gene: TRBV4-1
CDR3 length: 14

CDR3 protein: CASSVDTEQYF
V gene: TRBV25-1
CDR3 length: 11

CDR3 protein: CASSLGGEANTEAFF
V gene: TRBV27
CDR3 length: 15

CDR3 protein: CASSFSGSPYEQYF
V gene: TRBV7-2
CDR3 length: 14

CDR3 protein: CASSTRDLDPDTQYF
V gene: TRBV7-9
CDR3 length: 15

CDR3 protein: CASSLAEGLRDTQYF
V gene: TRBV11-2
CDR3 length: 15

CDR3 protein: CASSLSGAGTEAFF
V gene: TRBV28
CDR3 length: 14

CDR3 protein: CASSLGLAKETQYF
V gene: TRBV5-6
CDR3 length: 14

CDR3 protein: CASSKPLAGAPDTQYF
V gene: TRBV7-2
CDR3 length: 16

CDR3 protein: CASSPRQDFLEQYF
V gene: TRBV7-6
CDR3 length: 14

CDR3 protein: CASRLGQGLGYTF
V gene: TRBV28
CDR3 length: 13

CDR3 protein: CASSSGLAGQWEQFF
V gene: TRBV7-2
CDR3 length: 15

CDR3 protein: CAIRPGPSEQFF
V gene: TRBV10-3
CDR3 length: 12

CDR3 protein: CASSYGSGRNNEQFF
V gene: TRBV6-5
CDR3 length: 15

CDR3 protein: CSGHSTDTQYF
V gene: TRBV20-1
CDR3 length: 11

CDR3 protein: CSASPAGNAREQYF
V gene: TRBV20-1
CDR3 length: 14

CDR3 protein: CASSLSGTSGSQYF
V gene: TRBV7-3
CDR3 length: 14

CDR3 protein: CASSPRKYTEAFF
V gene: TRBV12-3/TRBV12-4
CDR3 length: 13

CDR3 protein: CASSVLLDRGTQYF
V gene: TRBV9
CDR3 length: 14

CDR3 protein: CASSAQGSSSYNEQFF
V gene: TRBV12-3/TRBV12-4
CDR3 length: 16

CDR3 protein: CASRPREGPDTQYF
V gene: TRBV5-4
CDR3 length: 14

CDR3 protein: CASLAEPHEQYF
V gene: TRBV6-2/TRBV6-3
CDR3 length: 12

CDR3 protein: CSASAGGTDTQYF
V gene: TRBV20-1
CDR3 length: 13

CDR3 protein: CASSPPGRGEKLFF
V gene: TRBV5-8
CDR3 length: 14

CDR3 protein: CASSQESQGWRFGGYTF
V gene: TRBV14
CDR3 length: 17

CDR3 protein: CAWSVTGTGGDTQYF
V gene: TRBV30
CDR3 length: 15

CDR3 protein: CASSLQGPNTGELFF
V gene: TRBV7-6
CDR3 length: 15

CDR3 protein: CSVARGRETQYF
V gene: TRBV29-1
CDR3 length: 12

CDR3 protein: CASGSTGSEQYF
V gene: TRBV19
CDR3 length: 12

CDR3 protein: CASSVVGQETQYF
V gene: TRBV2
CDR3 length: 13

CDR3 protein: CASSQDDEWEDEQFF
V gene: TRBV3-1
CDR3 length: 15

CDR3 protein: CASTQRGQETQYF
V gene: TRBV7-6
CDR3 length: 13

CDR3 protein: CSVRVQGRDGYTF
V gene: TRBV29-1
CDR3 length: 13

CDR3 protein: CASSLVGTSGTDTQYF
V gene: TRBV7-2
CDR3 length: 16

CDR3 protein: CASSYSFGLAQETQYF
V gene: TRBV6-2/TRBV6-3
CDR3 length: 16

CDR3 protein: CSASDRVYGYTF
V gene: TRBV20-1
CDR3 length: 12

CDR3 protein: CASSRKNTPYNEQFF
V gene: TRBV5-4
CDR3 length: 15

CDR3 protein: CASSPGKWDTEAFF
V gene: TRBV28
CDR3 length: 14

CDR3 protein: CASSPRLAGRSYEQYF
V gene: TRBV11-2
CDR3 length: 16

CDR3 protein: CASSLAAGGRLEAFF
V gene: TRBV5-1
CDR3 length: 15

CDR3 protein: CASRLGRGQGKSEQFF
V gene: TRBV7-8
CDR3 length: 16

CDR3 protein: CASSRTSYEQYF
V gene: TRBV11-2
CDR3 length: 12

CDR3 protein: CASSQGIGSPLHF
V gene: TRBV25-1
CDR3 length: 13

CDR3 protein: CASSLETGGIGEQYF
V gene: TRBV28
CDR3 length: 15

CDR3 protein: CASSLAGPINIQYF
V gene: TRBV11-2
CDR3 length: 14

CDR3 protein: CASRQGTGPYYEQYF
V gene: TRBV12-3/TRBV12-4
CDR3 length: 15

CDR3 protein: CASSPGTGGSGSPLHF
V gene: TRBV7-8
CDR3 length: 16

CDR3 protein: CASILEAGTSGTTDTQYF
V gene: TRBV10-2
CDR3 length: 18